The 13 T cell receptor beta chains reported below all come from one sample, sequenced in a study of blood T cell repertoires in COVID-19. Using immunoSEQ multiplex PCR, the repertoire was profiled, and TCRdb retains in-frame clones only, with some absent. The repertoire includes more than 110,000 clones, roughly 80% of them detected once, and 4% sits in the top ten. The sample was peripheral blood. Source of these receptors: a woman aged 60 to 75 with acute or convalescent COVID-19.

This chain connects TRBV24-1 to TRBJ2-7, with D perhaps matching TRBD1 (6 bases). There are 15 residues in the CDR3. V lost 3 bases and J lost 6, with 17 bases in between. In germline, CDR1 is KGHDR, CDR2 SFDVKD. The DNA for the CDR3 is TGTGCCACCAGTGATACCAGCAGGGGTATAAGCGAGCAGTACTTC. Amino acid sequence: CATSDTSRGISEQYF.

The genes are TRBV24-1 and TRBJ2-1; 7 nucleotides align to TRBD2. Germline CDR1 KGHDR, CDR2 SFDVKD. The CDR3 has 16 amino acids. The junction had 3 bases not matched to a gene; V was cut back by 2 bases and J by 0 bases. The CDR3 DNA follows: TGTGCCACCAGTGATTACGGCGGGAGCTCCTACAATGAGCAGTTCTTC. Its translation is CATSDYGGSSYNEQFF.

The chain couples TRBV28 to TRBJ1-2, with D perhaps matching TRBD1 (5 bases). CDR1 and CDR2 (germline): MDHEN, SYDVKM. The CDR3 is 13 amino acids. Trimming removed 10 bases at V and 4 bases at J, with 16 bases between. The CDR3, as DNA: TGTGCCATCCCGATAGGGGTCGGCTATGGCTACACCTTC. It encodes CAIPIGVGYGYTF.

The chain has TRBV18 and TRBJ1-2; a possible D gene is TRBD1 (6 bases). Germline lookup yields CDR1 KGHSH and CDR2 LQKENI. The length of the CDR3 is 12 residues. Trimming took off 6 bases at V and 9 bases at J, with 14 bases between the two ends. The CDR3 sequence is CASSSDRWSYTF. The CDR3 DNA reads as TGTGCCAGCTCGAGTGACAGGTGGAGCTACACCTTC.

The V gene is TRBV14, the J gene TRBJ1-2; D perhaps matches TRBD1 (5 bases). Germline V lookup: CDR1 SGHDN, CDR2 FVKESK. With 0 bases removed from V and 5 bases from J, the gap between germline ends came to 19 bases. The CDR3 runs to 17 residues. The CDR3: CASSQEEGRIGLYGYTF. The CDR3 DNA is TGTGCCAGCAGCCAAGAGGAGGGGCGCATCGGTCTGTATGGCTACACCTTC.

The chain carries TRBV4-2 and TRBJ2-3; tentatively, D is TRBD2 (6 bases). Trimming took 4 bases from V and 8 from J, leaving 25 bases between them. Per the germline V gene, CDR1 is LGHNA and CDR2 is YNFKEQ. The CDR3 loop spans 17 amino acids. The chain's CDR3 is CASSPRTTPRGSVTQYF. For the CDR3, the DNA is TGTGCCAGCAGCCCCAGGACTACCCCCCGAGGTAGCGTTACGCAGTATTTT.

V gene TRBV28 combines with J gene TRBJ2-7; 11 bases map to TRBD1. The CDR3 is made up of 15 amino acids. V dropped 6 bases and J dropped 2; count of bases not matched to a gene: 6. CDR1 is MDHEN and CDR2 is SYDVKM in the germline V gene. In DNA, the CDR3 is TGTGCCAGCAGGACTGGGACAGGGGGGGCCTACGAGCAGTACTTC. It yields the protein CASRTGTGGAYEQYF. The whole variable domain, filled in from reference TRBV28 and TRBJ2-7, reads DVKVTQSSRYLVKRTGEKVFLECVQDMDHENMFWYRQDPGLGLRLIYFSYDVKMKEKGDIPEGYSVSREKKERFSLILESASTNQTSMYLCASRTGTGGAYEQYFGPGTRLTVT.

V and J are TRBV10-3 and TRBJ2-3, with 10 positions matching TRBD2. Germline values: CDR1 ENHRY, CDR2 SYGVKD. V lost 5 bases, J lost 5 bases, and 4 bases stayed unmatched. This CDR3 region has 14 residues. This chain's CDR3 is CAISKLAGIDTQYF. Written as DNA, the CDR3 is TGTGCCATCAGTAAACTAGCGGGGATAGATACGCAGTATTTT.

The chain carries TRBV11-2 and TRBJ2-7; the match to TRBD2 covers 7 bases. The CDR3 consists of 13 residues. From germline, CDR1 is SGHAT and CDR2 FQNNGV. V gave up 5 bases and J gave up 5 bases; unmatched junction bases: 6. CDR3 loop: CASSPGLPDEQYF. CDR3 nucleotides: TGTGCCAGCAGCCCGGGACTACCGGACGAGCAGTACTTC.

This chain connects TRBV12-5 to TRBJ2-3; 7 nucleotides line up with TRBD2. Germline values: CDR1 LGHNT, CDR2 FRNRAP. The CDR3 loop spans 17 amino acids. The J segment lost 1 base and the V segment lost 3 bases, leaving 10 bases of the junction unmatched. The CDR3 coding sequence is TGTGCTAGTGGTTTTCAGGGCGCGGGGGTCCGCACAGATACGCAGTATTTT. Amino acid sequence: CASGFQGAGVRTDTQYF.

The V and J genes are TRBV5-8 and TRBJ2-3; D not certain. The CDR3 consists of 14 residues. V was shortened by 1 base and J by 1 base, with 7 bases between the two germline ends. Germline loops: CDR1 SGHTS, CDR2 YDEGEE. As DNA, the CDR3 is TGTGCCAGCAGCTTGAAATTAGGCACAGATACGCAGTATTTT. It translates to CASSLKLGTDTQYF.

V usage is TRBV10-3 and J usage is TRBJ1-5, with 8 nucleotides matching TRBD1. Germline V CDR1 and CDR2: ENHRY, SYGVKD. The J segment lost 4 bases and the V segment lost 6 bases, leaving 2 bases of the junction unmatched. This CDR3 contains 13 residues. CDR3 sequence: CAISRDRNQPQHF. Written as DNA, the CDR3 is TGTGCCATCAGCCGGGACAGGAATCAGCCCCAGCATTTT.

The chain employs TRBV10-3 and TRBJ1-2; 8 positions agree with TRBD1. The ends lost 6 bases at V and 0 bases at J; junction bases unmatched: 27. CDR3 length equals 22 residues. The germline CDR1 and CDR2 sequences are ENHRY and SYGVKD. CDR3 bases: TGTGCCATCAGGTTTACCGGGACAGGAGCTGGAGAGAGCCACCCGACTAACTATGGCTACACCTTC. This gives the protein CAIRFTGTGAGESHPTNYGYTF.